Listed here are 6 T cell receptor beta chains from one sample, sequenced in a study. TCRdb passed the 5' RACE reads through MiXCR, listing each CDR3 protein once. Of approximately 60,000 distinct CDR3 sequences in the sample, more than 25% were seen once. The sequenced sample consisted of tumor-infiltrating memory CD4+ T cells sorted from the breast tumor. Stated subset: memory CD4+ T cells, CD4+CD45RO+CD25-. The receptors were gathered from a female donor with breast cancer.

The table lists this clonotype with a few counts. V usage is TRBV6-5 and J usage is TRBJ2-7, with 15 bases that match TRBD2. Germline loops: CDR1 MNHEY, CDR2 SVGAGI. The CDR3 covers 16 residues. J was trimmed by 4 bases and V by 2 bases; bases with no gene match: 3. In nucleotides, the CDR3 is TGTGCCAGCAGTTACAGGACTAGCGGGAGGGAGTACGAGCAGTACTTC. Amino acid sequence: CASSYRTSGREYEQYF.

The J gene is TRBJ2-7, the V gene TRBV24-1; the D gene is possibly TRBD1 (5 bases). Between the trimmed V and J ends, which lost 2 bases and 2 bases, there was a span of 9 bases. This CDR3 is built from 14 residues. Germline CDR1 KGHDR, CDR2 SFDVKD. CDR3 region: CATSDSDSTYEQYF. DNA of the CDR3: TGTGCCACCAGTGATTCCGACAGCACCTACGAGCAGTACTTC.

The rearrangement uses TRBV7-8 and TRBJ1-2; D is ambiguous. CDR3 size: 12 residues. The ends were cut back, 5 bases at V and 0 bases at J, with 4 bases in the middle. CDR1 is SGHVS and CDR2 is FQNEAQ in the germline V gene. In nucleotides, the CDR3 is TGTGCCAGCAGCCCCTCTAACTATGGCTACACCTTC. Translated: CASSPSNYGYTF. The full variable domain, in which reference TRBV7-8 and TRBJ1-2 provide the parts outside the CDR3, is GAGVSQSPRYKVAKRGQDVALRCDPISGHVSLFWYQQALGQGPEFLTYFQNEAQLDKSGLPSDRFFAERPEGSVSTLKIQRTQQEDSAVYLCASSPSNYGYTFGSGTRLTVV.

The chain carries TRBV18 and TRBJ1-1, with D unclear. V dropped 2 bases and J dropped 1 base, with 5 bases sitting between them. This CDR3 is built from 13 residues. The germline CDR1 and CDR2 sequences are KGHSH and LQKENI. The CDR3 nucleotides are TGTGCCAGCTCACCAGAGGGGAACACTGAAGCTTTCTTT. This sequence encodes CASSPEGNTEAFF.

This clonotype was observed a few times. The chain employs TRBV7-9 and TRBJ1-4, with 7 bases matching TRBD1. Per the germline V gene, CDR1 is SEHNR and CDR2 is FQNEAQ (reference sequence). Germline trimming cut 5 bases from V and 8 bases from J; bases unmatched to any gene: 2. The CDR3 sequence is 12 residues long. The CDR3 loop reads CASSQQGEKLFF. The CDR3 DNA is TGTGCCAGCAGCCAACAGGGGGAAAAACTGTTTTTT.

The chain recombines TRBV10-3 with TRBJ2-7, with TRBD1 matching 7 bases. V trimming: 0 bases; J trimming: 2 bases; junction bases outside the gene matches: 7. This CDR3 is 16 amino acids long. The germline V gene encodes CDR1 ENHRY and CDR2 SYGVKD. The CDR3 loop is CAISESGGNRPYEQYF. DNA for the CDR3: TGTGCCATCAGTGAGTCAGGGGGCAACCGCCCCTACGAGCAGTACTTC.